This entry describes one T cell receptor (beta chain). The antigen is not known. Trimming pared 3 bases from V and 8 bases from J, leaving 11 bases between. The CDR3 covers 13 residues. The germline CDR1 and CDR2 sequences are SEHNR and FQNEAQ (reference sequence). The entry originates in a study of PD-1 blockade in classical Hodgkin lymphoma. Findings of the study overall: In newly diagnosed patients, baseline TCR diversity was reportedly below that of healthy donors. Before treatment, complete responders showed about the same diversity as newly diagnosed patients. There was a significant rise in CD4+ TCR diversity by C4D1, with no such rise for CD8+.

Time point denoted: cycle 4 day 1 (C4D1), after less than 7 weeks of nivolumab. Each patient relapsed following autologous stem cell transplantation, and prior brentuximab vedotin exposure differed. PBMCs were thawed, and CD8+ T cells were then isolated from them by magnetic negative selection. The best responses consisted of complete response, partial response or progressive disease. The protocol was immunoSEQ multiplex PCR, while the TCRdb copy is restricted to in-frame clones and leaves out a portion. The data hold about 19,000 clones, with less than 90% observed a single time. This receptor was obtained from a human donor with classical Hodgkin lymphoma. The chain carries TRBV7-9 and TRBJ2-1; D is unclear. The starting material was CD8+ T cells from blood, obtained before the fourth cycle of nivolumab. The CDR3 loop is CASSFTQAHEQFF. The CDR3 bases are TGTGCCAGCAGCTTTACGCAGGCGCATGAGCAGTTCTTC. The full variable domain, completed using reference TRBV7-9 and TRBJ2-1, is DTGVSQNPRHKITKRGQNVTFRCDPISEHNRLYWYRQTLGQGPEFLTYFQNEAQLEKSRLLSDRFSAERPKGSFSTLEIQRTEQGDSAMYLCASSFTQAHEQFFGPGTRLTVL.